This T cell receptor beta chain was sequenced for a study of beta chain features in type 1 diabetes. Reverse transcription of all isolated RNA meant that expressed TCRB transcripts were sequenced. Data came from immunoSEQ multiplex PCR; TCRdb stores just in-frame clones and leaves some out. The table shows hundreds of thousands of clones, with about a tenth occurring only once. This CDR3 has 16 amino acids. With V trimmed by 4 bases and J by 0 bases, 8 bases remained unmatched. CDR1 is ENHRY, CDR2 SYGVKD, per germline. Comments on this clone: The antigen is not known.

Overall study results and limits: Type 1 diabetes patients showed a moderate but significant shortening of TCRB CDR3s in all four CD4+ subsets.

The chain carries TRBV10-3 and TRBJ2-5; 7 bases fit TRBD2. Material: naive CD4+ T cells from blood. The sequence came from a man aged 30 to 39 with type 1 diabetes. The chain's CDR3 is CAISGMGGGNQETQYF. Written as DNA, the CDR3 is TGTGCCATCAGTGGTATGGGGGGAGGGAACCAAGAGACCCAGTACTTC.